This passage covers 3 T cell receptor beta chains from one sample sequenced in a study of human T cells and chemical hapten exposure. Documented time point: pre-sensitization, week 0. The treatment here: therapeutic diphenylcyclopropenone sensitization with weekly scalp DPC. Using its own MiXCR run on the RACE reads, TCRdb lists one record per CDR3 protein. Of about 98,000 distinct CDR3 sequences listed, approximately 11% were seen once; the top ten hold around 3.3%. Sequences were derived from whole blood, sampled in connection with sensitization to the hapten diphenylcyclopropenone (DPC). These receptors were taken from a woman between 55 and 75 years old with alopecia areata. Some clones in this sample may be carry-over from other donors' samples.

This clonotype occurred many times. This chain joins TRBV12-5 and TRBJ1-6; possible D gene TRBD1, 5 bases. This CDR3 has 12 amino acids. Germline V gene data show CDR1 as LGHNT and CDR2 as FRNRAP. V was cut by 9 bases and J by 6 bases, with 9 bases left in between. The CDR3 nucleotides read TGTGCTAGCCGGGACGGTAATTCACCCCTCCACTTT. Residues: CASRDGNSPLHF.

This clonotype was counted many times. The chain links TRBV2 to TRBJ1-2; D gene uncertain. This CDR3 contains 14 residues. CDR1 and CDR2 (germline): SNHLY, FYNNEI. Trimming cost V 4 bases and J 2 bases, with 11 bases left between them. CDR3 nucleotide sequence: TGTGCCAGCAGTGTTGAGCGGATCAACTATGGCTACACCTTC. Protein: CASSVERINYGYTF.

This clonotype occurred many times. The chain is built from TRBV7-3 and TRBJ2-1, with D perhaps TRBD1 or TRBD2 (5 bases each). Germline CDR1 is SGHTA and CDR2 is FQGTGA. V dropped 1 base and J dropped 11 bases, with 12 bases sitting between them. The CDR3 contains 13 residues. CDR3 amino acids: CASSLNPGTKQFF. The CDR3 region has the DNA TGTGCCAGCAGCTTAAACCCGGGGACCAAGCAGTTCTTC.